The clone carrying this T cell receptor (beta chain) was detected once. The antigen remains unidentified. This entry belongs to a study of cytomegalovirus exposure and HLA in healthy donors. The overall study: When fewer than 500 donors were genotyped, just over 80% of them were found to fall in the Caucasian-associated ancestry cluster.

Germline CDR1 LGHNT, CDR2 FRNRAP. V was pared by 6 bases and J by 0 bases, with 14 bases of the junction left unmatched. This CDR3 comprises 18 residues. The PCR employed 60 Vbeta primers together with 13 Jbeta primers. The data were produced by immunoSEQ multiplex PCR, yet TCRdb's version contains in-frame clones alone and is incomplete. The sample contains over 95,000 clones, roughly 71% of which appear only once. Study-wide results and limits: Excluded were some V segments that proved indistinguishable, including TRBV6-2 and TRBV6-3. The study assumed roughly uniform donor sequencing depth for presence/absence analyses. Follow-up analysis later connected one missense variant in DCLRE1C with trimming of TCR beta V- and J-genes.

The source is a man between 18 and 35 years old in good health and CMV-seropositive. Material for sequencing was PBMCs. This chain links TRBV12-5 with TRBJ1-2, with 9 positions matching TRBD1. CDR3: CASGPGVGQGNTNYGYTF. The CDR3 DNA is TGTGCTAGTGGCCCCGGGGTAGGACAGGGGAATACTAACTATGGCTACACCTTC.